A selection of T cell receptor beta chains follows, all from one sample in a study of blood T cell repertoires in COVID-19. Clones were sequenced by immunoSEQ multiplex PCR, and TCRdb holds only the in-frame ones, with some missing. This table has around 100,000 clones, nearly 90% appearing once. The source material was peripheral blood. These receptor sequences come from a man aged 50 to 59 in a cohort sampled during active COVID-19. Both conserved end residues are part of each CDR3. D genes are given only for firm matches. Size is stated for part of the rows, as once, few or many counts, or as a class when the clone is expanded.

abundance	d_gene	v_gene	j_gene	CDR3aa	CDR3nt
-	TRBD2	TRBV2	TRBJ2-5	CASHRSGVGQETQYF	TGTGCCAGCCACCGCAGCGGGGTTGGCCAAGAGACCCAGTACTTC
-	-	TRBV11-3	TRBJ2-7	CASGRLGAGKSYEQYF	TGTGCCAGCGGTCGTCTAGGGGCAGGTAAAAGCTACGAGCAGTACTTC
-	-	TRBV3-1/TRBV3-2	TRBJ2-2	CASSQGRRLNTGELFF	TGTGCCAGCAGCCAAGGTAGGCGGTTGAACACCGGGGAGCTGTTTTTT
-	-	TRBV12-3/TRBV12-4	TRBJ1-5	CASGPGQPQHF	TGTGCCAGCGGTCCGGGTCAGCCCCAGCATTTT
few	TRBD1	TRBV5-1	TRBJ1-5	CASSLADREGERKNQPQHF	TGCGCCAGCAGCTTGGCTGACAGGGAAGGGGAAAGGAAGAATCAGCCCCAGCATTTT
-	-	TRBV11-2	TRBJ1-1	CASSPQGGIEAFF	TGTGCCAGCAGCCCTCAGGGAGGTATTGAAGCTTTCTTT
once	-	TRBV28	TRBJ1-2	CASSFPTEVSNYGYTF	TGTGCCAGCAGTTTCCCCACAGAAGTCTCTAACTATGGCTACACCTTC
-	TRBD1	TRBV4-2	TRBJ2-1	CASSQDPTGNLNRVNEQFF	TGTGCCAGCAGCCAAGATCCGACAGGGAACCTCAATAGGGTCAATGAGCAGTTCTTC
-	-	TRBV6-6	TRBJ2-2	CASSPRLAGELFF	TGTGCCAGCAGTCCGCGACTAGCCGGGGAGCTGTTTTTT
-	TRBD1	TRBV19	TRBJ1-3	CASSIPPGQRNTIYF	TGTGCCAGTAGTATTCCACCGGGACAGCGAAACACCATATATTTT
-	-	TRBV28	TRBJ1-6	CASSFGSPLHF	TGTGCCAGCAGCTTCGGTTCACCCCTCCACTTT
-	-	TRBV18	TRBJ1-6	CASSHTVGSYNSPLHF	TGTGCCAGCTCACACACAGTGGGCTCCTATAATTCACCCCTCCACTTT
-	TRBD1	TRBV5-5	TRBJ1-4	CASSRDRGNEKLFF	TGTGCCAGCAGCCGGGACAGGGGCAATGAAAAACTGTTTTTT
-	TRBD1	TRBV24-1	TRBJ2-3	CATSDPSFGGTGNTDTQYF	TGTGCCACCAGTGACCCCTCCTTCGGGGGGACAGGGAACACAGATACGCAGTATTTT
-	-	TRBV5-1	TRBJ1-3	CASSLAGGSSGNTIYF	TGCGCCAGCAGCTTGGCCGGGGGAAGCTCTGGAAACACCATATATTTT
-	-	TRBV28	TRBJ2-1	CASSLWGAAAYNEQFF	TGTGCCAGCAGTTTATGGGGGGCGGCGGCCTACAATGAGCAGTTCTTC
-	-	TRBV12-3/TRBV12-4	TRBJ2-2	CASNQGRGELFF	TGTGCCAGCAACCAGGGTCGGGGGGAGCTGTTTTTT
few	-	TRBV4-1	TRBJ1-5	CASSQDRRGGSTQPQHF	TGCGCCAGCAGCCAAGATCGCAGGGGTGGGTCAACTCAGCCCCAGCATTTT
once	TRBD1	TRBV2	TRBJ2-2	CASGGQGVTGELFF	TGTGCCAGCGGGGGACAGGGGGTCACCGGGGAGCTGTTTTTT
-	-	TRBV11-2	TRBJ2-1	CASSSELGQFF	TGTGCCAGCAGCTCGGAGTTAGGGCAGTTCTTC
once	TRBD2	TRBV3-1/TRBV3-2	TRBJ2-4	CASSQAASGDLTGIQYF	TGTGCCAGCAGCCAAGCGGCTAGCGGGGACCTCACGGGGATTCAGTACTTC
-	-	TRBV9	TRBJ1-2	CASSVDRTVSGGYTF	TGTGCCAGCAGCGTAGATCGGACAGTCTCAGGTGGCTACACCTTC
-	-	TRBV7-9	TRBJ2-3	CASSLLTVTSTDTQYF	TGTGCCAGCAGCTTATTAACAGTCACCAGCACAGATACGCAGTATTTT
-	TRBD2	TRBV5-4	TRBJ2-1	CASSLDLAGVNEQFF	TGTGCCAGCAGTTTGGATCTAGCGGGGGTAAATGAGCAGTTCTTC
few	TRBD2	TRBV6-1	TRBJ2-2	CASSEYRDYQNTGELFF	TGTGCCAGCAGTGAATACCGGGACTACCAAAACACCGGGGAGCTGTTTTTT
-	-	TRBV18	TRBJ2-3	CASSTTGRGRDTQYF	TGTGCCAGCTCAACCACCGGGCGGGGTAGAGATACGCAGTATTTT
-	-	TRBV25-1	TRBJ1-5	CASSESGGRGQPQHF	TGTGCCAGCAGTGAATCCGGGGGGCGGGGACAGCCCCAGCATTTT